The clone carrying this T cell receptor beta chain turned up a few times. Its antigen is unknown. Alongside a J-beta primer mix, a sample-barcoded 5' primer served in a second PCR lasting roughly 6 to 11 cycles. One entry per CDR3 protein, called by TCRdb with MiXCR from the 5' RACE reads. This table has roughly 730,000 distinct CDR3 sequences, around three fifths appearing once. The record originates from a study of blood T cells in healthy people across ages. Study observations and caveats: Per million T cells, the diversity of TCR beta decreased roughly linearly as age advanced. Leaving the PBMCs unsorted stopped any conclusive comparison of naive versus antigen-experienced cells. Higher diversity, along with more naive CD4+ cells, distinguished long-lived donors from aged donors.

After removal of 8 bases from V and 4 bases from J, the junction contained 12 bases not matched to a gene. Germline CDR1 and CDR2: SEHNR and FQNEAQ (reference sequence). The CDR3 is 15 residues long. Each sample used at least 7 million PBMCs. The chain uses TRBV7-9 and TRBJ2-5; 8 bases map to TRBD2. Sequencing was done on a sample of blood. The source is a man in his forties in good health. In nucleotides, the CDR3 is TGTGCCAGCTCACGGGAGGGGGACCGCGGAGAGACCCAGTACTTC. Protein sequence: CASSREGDRGETQYF. Complete variable domain (other parts from reference TRBV7-9 and TRBJ2-5): DTGVSQNPRHKITKRGQNVTFRCDPISEHNRLYWYRQTLGQGPEFLTYFQNEAQLEKSRLLSDRFSAERPKGSFSTLEIQRTEQGDSAMYLCASSREGDRGETQYFGPGTRLLVL.